This TCR beta chain derives from a study of graft-versus-host responses after intestinal transplantation. Background on the study: Every recipient had anti-thymocyte globulin induction and about three years of tacrolimus plus steroids.

Clones were sequenced by immunoSEQ multiplex PCR, and TCRdb holds only the in-frame ones, with some missing. In the table there are some 96,000 clones, over 75% of which are singletons. This CDR3 is built from 14 residues. The V end was cut by 3 bases, the J end by 0 bases, with 7 bases between. Germline CDR1 SGHNT, CDR2 YENEEA. On this clone itself: Its matching antigen is unknown.

The chain couples TRBV11-3 to TRBJ2-3; D perhaps matches TRBD2 (6 bases). The receptor was isolated from a human donor who was the organ donor for an intestinal transplant. This sample comprised unstimulated CD4+ T cells sorted from spleen or lymph node cells, obtained before transplant. DNA of the CDR3: TGTGCCAGCAGCTTCGGGACTAGCACAGATACGCAGTATTTT. Its translation is CASSFGTSTDTQYF.